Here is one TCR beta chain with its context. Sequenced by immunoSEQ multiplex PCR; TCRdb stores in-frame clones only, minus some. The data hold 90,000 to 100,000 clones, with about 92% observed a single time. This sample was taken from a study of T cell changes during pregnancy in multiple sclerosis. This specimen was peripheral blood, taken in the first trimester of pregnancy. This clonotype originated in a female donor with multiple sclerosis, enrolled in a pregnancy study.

Here the CDR3 DNA reads TGCGCCAGCAGCCAAGTCTTGAACTATGGCTACACCTTC. This encodes CASSQVLNYGYTF. The gene calls are TRBV4-1 and TRBJ1-2, with D uncertain. The CDR3 extends over 13 amino acids. Looked up from germline, CDR1 is MGHRA and CDR2 is YSYEKL. The V end lost 1 base, the J end lost 2 bases, and 5 bases lay between the germline ends.